Listed here are 5 T cell receptor beta chains from one sample, sequenced in a study of blood T cell repertoires in COVID-19. Some clones are missing from TCRdb's copy, which holds only in-frame ones; the method was immunoSEQ multiplex PCR. This sample has some 390,000 clones, with around nine tenths found just once. Material: peripheral blood. The receptors originated from a woman in her thirties or forties with COVID-19, enrolled during active disease.

This chain's CDR3 is CARVFRTSLLVSEAFF. The CDR3 nucleotides are TGTGCCAGGGTCTTTCGGACAAGCCTACTTGTCTCTGAAGCTTTCTTT. The chain is built from TRBV11-2 and TRBJ1-1; tentative D call: TRBD1 (5 bases). The CDR3 is 16 residues long. The germline gives CDR1 SGHAT, CDR2 FQNNGV. The V end was cut by 9 bases, the J end by 6 bases, with 26 bases between.

CDR3 in DNA: TGTGCCAGCAGCTCCTACGGGGACAGGGCGAAAAAACTGTTTTTT. Translation gives CASSSYGDRAKKLFF. The chain carries TRBV5-8 and TRBJ1-4; 9 bases match TRBD1. With 3 bases clipped from V and 9 bases from J, the junction kept 9 bases outside the gene matches. The CDR3 is 15 residues long. The germline gives CDR1 SGHTS, CDR2 YDEGEE.

The chain is built from TRBV15 and TRBJ2-1; 13 bases agree with TRBD2. The CDR3 is 18 amino acids. Per germline, CDR1 LNHNV and CDR2 YYDKDF (reference sequence). After removal of 0 bases from V and 9 bases from J, the junction contained 11 bases not matched to a gene. This CDR3 reads CATSRDDWGLAGPGEQFF. The CDR3 bases are TGTGCCACCAGCAGAGATGACTGGGGACTAGCGGGACCTGGTGAGCAGTTCTTC. The variable domain in full, with the rest retrieved from reference TRBV15 and TRBJ2-1, is DAMVIQNPRYQVTQFGKPVTLSCSQTLNHNVMYWYQQKSSQAPKLLFHYYDKDFNNEADTPDNFQSRRPNTSFCFLDIRSPGLGDTAMYLCATSRDDWGLAGPGEQFFGPGTRLTVL.

The gene calls are TRBV20-1 and TRBJ2-4; D possibly corresponds to TRBD1 (6 bases). The V gene's germline CDR1 is DFQATT and CDR2 SNEGSKA (reference sequence). The V end lost 8 bases, the J end lost 8 bases, and 10 bases lay between the germline ends. This CDR3 is built from 10 residues. CDR3: CSFRGYIQYF. CDR3 nucleotides: TGCAGTTTCAGGGGATACATTCAGTACTTC.

This chain uses TRBV7-2 with TRBJ2-4, with 7 bases lining up with TRBD1. This CDR3 spans 15 amino acids. The V and J ends lost 3 bases and 8 bases, in that order; junction bases with no gene match: 10. CDR1 is SGHTA, CDR2 FQGNSA, per germline. CDR3 amino acids: CASSFTLGQADIQYF. CDR3 sequence (DNA): TGTGCCAGCAGCTTTACCTTAGGACAGGCGGACATTCAGTACTTC.